The text below deals with one TCR beta chain. The CDR3 is 15 amino acids. Germline V gives CDR1 LGHNA, CDR2 YNFKEQ. Trimming stripped 4 bases from V and 6 bases from J, with 18 bases between. The data were obtained in a study of technical replicates of blood from several donors. This table comes from immunoSEQ multiplex PCR, and its TCRdb copy is limited to in-frame clones, with some not included. The profile shows over 90,000 clones, around 95% of them singletons. The sequencing input was T cells isolated from PBMCs. The chain employs TRBV4-2 and TRBJ1-2; D is unresolved. This receptor was identified in a human donor in good health. CDR3 sequence (DNA): TGTGCCAGCAGCCCCGAGGGAATAGTGCGTAATGGCTACACCTTC. Translated: CASSPEGIVRNGYTF.